This record covers a single T cell receptor (beta chain). This sample stems from a study of blood T cell repertoires in COVID-19. Methods used by the authors: Scientists estimated how many nucleated cells there were by amplifying reference gene primers. The repertoire was sequenced with immunoSEQ multiplex PCR; TCRdb's copy has only in-frame clones and lacks some. The D gene and trimming were derived from the DNA, and the V and J assignments and clone size from that table. The table shows 95,000 to 150,000 clones, with around 88% occurring only once. The sequenced sample was peripheral blood. The TCR originated in a woman aged 50 to 65 with active or convalescent COVID-19.

CDR3 bases: TGTGCCAGCAGTCCTAGCTTGGCGGGAGGTTCAGATACGCAGTATTTT. This encodes CASSPSLAGGSDTQYF. The chain recombines TRBV9 with TRBJ2-3, with TRBD2 matching over 8 bases. The CDR3 loop spans 16 amino acids. The ends lost 5 bases at V and 4 bases at J; junction bases unmatched: 12. CDR1 is SGDLS and CDR2 is YYNGEE in the germline V gene.